The rows below give T cell receptor beta chains drawn from one sample of a study of blood T cell repertoires in COVID-19. Generated by immunoSEQ multiplex PCR, the TCRdb table keeps only in-frame clones and is missing some. The sample carries more than 150,000 clones, about 90% recorded once. The sequenced sample was PBMCs or T cells enriched from blood (not recorded which). All receptors come from a woman in her twenties or thirties who had recovered from COVID-19. CDR3s include the opening cysteine and the closing phenylalanine or tryptophan. A D gene is named only where the DNA matches it firmly. Clone size, where shown, is once, few, many, or a class for clones that have expanded.

TRBD2	.	TRBJ2-1	TRBV7-9	CASSARLAVSYNEQFF	TGTGCCAGCAGCGCCCGTCTAGCGGTCTCCTACAATGAGCAGTTCTTC
TRBD1	.	TRBJ1-1	TRBV19	CASNRDSKGNTEAFF	TGTGCCAGCAACCGGGACAGTAAGGGGAACACTGAAGCTTTCTTT
TRBD1	.	TRBJ2-7	TRBV9	CASSPRGTGSYEQYF	TGTGCCAGCAGCCCTAGAGGGACAGGGAGCTACGAGCAGTACTTC
TRBD1	.	TRBJ1-2	TRBV29-1	CSVDTGQGADYGYTF	TGCAGCGTTGACACGGGACAGGGGGCAGACTATGGCTACACCTTC
.	.	TRBJ1-5	TRBV27	CASSFINQPQHF	TGTGCCAGCAGTTTTATTAATCAGCCCCAGCATTTT
.	once	TRBJ2-3	TRBV19	CASSVRDIEGVTDTQYF	TGTGCCAGTAGTGTCCGGGACATAGAAGGCGTGACAGATACGCAGTATTTT
.	.	TRBJ2-5	TRBV9	CASSARGQQETQYF	TGTGCCAGCAGCGCCCGAGGACAGCAAGAGACCCAGTACTTC
TRBD1	.	TRBJ2-7	TRBV7-8	CASSPRDRVNEQYF	TGTGCCAGCAGCCCCCGGGACAGGGTCAACGAGCAGTACTTC
TRBD1	.	TRBJ2-1	TRBV7-6	CASSLALPGQGSQFF	TGTGCCAGCAGCTTGGCCCTACCGGGACAGGGAAGTCAGTTCTTC
TRBD2	.	TRBJ2-3	TRBV5-1	CASSFSSGFTDTQYF	TGCGCCAGCAGCTTTTCTAGCGGCTTCACAGATACGCAGTATTTT
TRBD2	.	TRBJ2-7	TRBV19	CASSMSIAGGREQYF	TGTGCCAGTAGTATGTCGATAGCGGGAGGGCGGGAGCAGTACTTC
TRBD1	.	TRBJ1-1	TRBV25-1	CASSLLAGQGQNTEAFF	TGTGCCAGCAGTCTACTGGCTGGACAGGGACAGAACACTGAAGCTTTCTTT
.	.	TRBJ1-5	TRBV3-1/TRBV3-2	CASSHFNQPQHF	TGTGCCAGCAGCCACTTTAATCAGCCCCAGCATTTT
.	.	TRBJ1-2	TRBV12-3/TRBV12-4	CASSSLYGYTF	TGTGCCAGCAGTTCCCTCTATGGCTACACCTTC
.	.	TRBJ2-1	TRBV24-1	CATSDPTRDYYNEQFF	TGTGCCACCAGTGACCCGACACGCGACTACTACAATGAGCAGTTCTTC
.	.	TRBJ1-4	TRBV7-9	CASSSFLSDRFNEKLFF	TGTGCCAGCAGCTCCTTTCTGAGCGACAGGTTTAATGAAAAACTGTTTTTT
TRBD1	.	TRBJ2-5	TRBV7-2	CASSLNRGWEETQYF	TGTGCCAGCAGCTTAAACAGGGGTTGGGAAGAGACCCAGTACTTC
.	.	TRBJ1-3	TRBV9	CASARGRGNTIYF	TGTGCCAGCGCCAGGGGTCGTGGAAACACCATATATTTT
.	.	TRBJ1-1	TRBV6-5	CASSYGQTNTEAFF	TGTGCCAGCAGTTATGGGCAAACGAACACTGAAGCTTTCTTT
.	.	TRBJ1-3	TRBV7-9	CASSPYNTGYGNTIYF	TGTGCCAGCAGCCCATATAACACAGGGTATGGAAACACCATATATTTT
.	few	TRBJ1-2	TRBV7-9	CASSNHRAYGYTF	TGTGCCAGCAGCAACCATCGCGCCTATGGCTACACCTTC
.	.	TRBJ1-5	TRBV15	CATSQHRDSNQPQHF	TGTGCCACCAGCCAACACAGGGATAGCAATCAGCCCCAGCATTTT
.	.	TRBJ1-1	TRBV2	CASSEWQGTEAFF	TGTGCCAGCAGTGAATGGCAGGGAACTGAAGCTTTCTTT
.	.	TRBJ1-1	TRBV27	CASSLGGWLDTEAFF	TGTGCCAGCAGTTTAGGGGGCTGGTTGGACACTGAAGCTTTCTTT
TRBD1	.	TRBJ2-7	TRBV4-1	CASSGLGQLFSSYEQYF	TGCGCCAGCAGCGGACTGGGACAGTTGTTTAGCTCCTACGAGCAGTACTTC
.	.	TRBJ1-3	TRBV5-1	CASSLQSRENTIYF	TGCGCCAGCAGCTTACAGAGCCGAGAAAACACCATATATTTT
TRBD1	.	TRBJ1-1	TRBV3-1/TRBV3-2	CASRHGQGAAEAFF	TGTGCCAGCAGACACGGACAGGGGGCCGCTGAAGCTTTCTTT
.	.	TRBJ1-1	TRBV12-3/TRBV12-4	CASSFGGNTEAFF	TGTGCCAGCAGTTTCGGAGGGAACACTGAAGCTTTCTTT
.	.	TRBJ1-1	TRBV7-2	CASSLGRGTTEAFF	TGTGCCAGCAGCTTAGGAAGAGGAACCACTGAAGCTTTCTTT
TRBD1	.	TRBJ1-1	TRBV12-3/TRBV12-4	CASSLTDRGVAFF	TGTGCCAGCAGTTTAACGGACAGGGGGGTAGCTTTCTTT
.	.	TRBJ2-5	TRBV6-2/TRBV6-3	CASSFLSPPGETQYF	TGTGCCAGCAGTTTCCTTAGCCCGCCGGGGGAGACCCAGTACTTC
TRBD1	.	TRBJ2-5	TRBV18	CASSPAGGSETQYF	TGTGCCAGCTCACCAGCAGGGGGCTCGGAGACCCAGTACTTC
.	.	TRBJ1-1	TRBV4-3	CASRTNANTEAFF	TGCGCCAGCAGGACAAACGCGAACACTGAAGCTTTCTTT
.	.	TRBJ1-1	TRBV7-6	CASSLIEGIDTEAFF	TGTGCCAGCAGCTTAATCGAGGGTATCGACACTGAAGCTTTCTTT
TRBD1	.	TRBJ1-2	TRBV13	CASSPPDRASGNYGYTF	TGTGCCAGCAGCCCTCCCGACAGGGCCAGTGGTAACTATGGCTACACCTTC
TRBD1	.	TRBJ1-4	TRBV2	CASSTRTGGEKLFF	TGTGCCAGCTCTACAAGGACAGGAGGTGAAAAACTGTTTTTT
TRBD1	.	TRBJ2-3	TRBV4-2	CASSQGSTGRTDTQYF	TGTGCCAGCAGCCAAGGGTCGACAGGGCGTACAGATACGCAGTATTTT
.	.	TRBJ1-5	TRBV11-2	CASSLAGGYQPQHF	TGTGCCAGCAGCTTAGCGGGGGGCTATCAGCCCCAGCATTTT
.	.	TRBJ1-2	TRBV30	CAWSVSQDAPGYGYTF	TGTGCCTGGAGTGTATCCCAAGACGCACCCGGGTATGGCTACACCTTC
TRBD1	.	TRBJ2-7	TRBV7-2	CASSLNARGSGSEQYF	TGTGCCAGCAGCTTAAACGCCAGGGGGTCCGGCTCCGAGCAGTACTTC
.	.	TRBJ2-1	TRBV6-6	CASRPDWGKGEQFF	TGTGCCAGCAGACCCGACTGGGGCAAGGGTGAGCAGTTCTTC
.	.	TRBJ2-7	TRBV27	CASSLWGELPHEQYF	TGTGCCAGCAGTTTATGGGGGGAGTTACCCCACGAGCAGTACTTC
TRBD1	.	TRBJ1-1	TRBV11-2	CASSPDRVGTEAFF	TGTGCCAGCAGCCCCGACAGGGTAGGCACTGAAGCTTTCTTT
.	.	TRBJ2-1	TRBV9	CASSPGVVIEQFF	TGTGCCAGCAGCCCAGGGGTTGTCATTGAGCAGTTCTTC
TRBD1	.	TRBJ1-6	TRBV2	CASRGQGANNSPLHF	TGTGCCAGCAGGGGACAGGGGGCAAATAATTCACCCCTCCACTTT
TRBD1	.	TRBJ1-1	TRBV27	CASSPRTGTNTEAFF	TGTGCCAGCAGTCCCCGGACAGGGACGAACACTGAAGCTTTCTTT
TRBD2	.	TRBJ2-1	TRBV4-2	CASSQDTRETHNEQFF	TGTGCCAGCAGCCAAGATACGCGGGAGACCCACAATGAGCAGTTCTTC
.	.	TRBJ1-4	TRBV30	CAWRGQGTLVSEKLFF	TGTGCCTGGAGAGGGCAAGGGACACTAGTTTCCGAAAAACTGTTTTTT
TRBD2	.	TRBJ2-7	TRBV11-2	CASSLTSGGISYEQYF	TGTGCCAGCAGCTTGACTAGCGGGGGGATCTCCTACGAGCAGTACTTC
.	.	TRBJ1-5	TRBV18	CASSPPGQNSNQPQHF	TGTGCCAGCTCACCGCCGGGACAAAATAGCAATCAGCCCCAGCATTTT
.	.	TRBJ1-1	TRBV5-5	CASSLGGAWGTEAFF	TGTGCCAGCAGCCTCGGGGGAGCCTGGGGCACTGAAGCTTTCTTT
.	.	TRBJ1-3	TRBV9	CASSVDPSGRAGNTIYF	TGTGCCAGCAGCGTGGACCCTTCCGGGAGGGCCGGAAACACCATATATTTT
TRBD2	.	TRBJ2-2	TRBV5-4	CASSMRLAGMVYGTGELFF	TGTGCCAGCAGTATGAGGCTAGCGGGTATGGTTTATGGCACCGGGGAGCTGTTTTTT
TRBD1	.	TRBJ1-3	TRBV6-5	CASSYVGTGPGNTIYF	TGTGCCAGCAGTTACGTTGGGACAGGGCCTGGAAACACCATATATTTT
.	once	TRBJ1-2	TRBV19	CASSTGSRGYTF	TGTGCCAGTAGTACCGGGTCTAGAGGCTACACCTTC